Listed below are T cell receptor beta chains from one sample, sequenced in a study of PD-1 blockade in classical Hodgkin lymphoma. Sequenced by immunoSEQ multiplex PCR; TCRdb stores in-frame clones only, minus some. The sample includes tens of thousands of clones, over 75% seen only once; the top ten take roughly 2.6%. Material: peripheral blood mononuclear cells (PBMCs), obtained at baseline. These receptors were taken from a human donor with classical Hodgkin lymphoma. Both conserved end residues are part of each CDR3. The order of the fields is V gene, J gene, CDR3 protein.

TRBV6-6,TRBJ1-5,CASSPHTGVDQPQHF
TRBV27,TRBJ1-4,CASSAGGAEKLFF
TRBV5-1,TRBJ2-1,CASTVQLAGGRNEQFF
TRBV19,TRBJ2-7,CASSIDSNPGYEQYF
TRBV5-1,TRBJ2-3,CASSQSIAGPTDTQYF
TRBV5-1,TRBJ1-1,CASSIQVEGTEAFF
TRBV5-1,TRBJ1-1,CASSLNAAGGTEAFF
TRBV19,TRBJ2-7,CASSTLPGQGTYEQYF
TRBV7-9,TRBJ2-2,CASTREGGPIGGELFF
TRBV2,TRBJ2-3,CASYHSGGDTDTQYF
TRBV10-3,TRBJ2-5,CAISDGTSGKETQYF
TRBV11-2,TRBJ1-6,CASRISTVGSPLHF
TRBV5-1,TRBJ2-5,CASSLVSGQGETQYF
TRBV11-2,TRBJ1-1,CASSFKLNTEAFF
TRBV2,TRBJ1-3,CASSQAGVSGNTIYF
TRBV9,TRBJ1-1,CASSDGGALNTEAFF
TRBV5-1,TRBJ1-3,CASSLAGGSGNTIYF
TRBV5-1,TRBJ2-7,CASSLIWGSSYEQYF
TRBV5-1,TRBJ2-5,CASSLAGAERTGAQYF
TRBV2,TRBJ2-1,CASKETSAINEQFF
TRBV19,TRBJ2-7,CASAGLGQGNEQYF
TRBV5-6,TRBJ1-5,CASSEGRKGQPQHF
TRBV5-1,TRBJ2-5,CASSLASGGQETQYF
TRBV5-1,TRBJ2-3,CASSLWGTGEGDTQYF
TRBV7-9,TRBJ1-1,CASSSTGGPSAGAFF
TRBV6-6,TRBJ2-7,CASSYGVGYEQYF
TRBV7-9,TRBJ1-4,CASSFQGHSNEKLFF
TRBV5-1,TRBJ2-2,CASSSPGGTGELFF
TRBV7-9,TRBJ2-2,CASRAGTGELFF
TRBV19,TRBJ1-6,CASSIRQGSSYNSPLHF
TRBV25-1,TRBJ2-3,CASSDRAGTGDHTTQYF